This T cell receptor (beta chain) was observed in a study of CD4+ T cells in melanoma. Study conclusions and caveats: CD8+ T cell, macrophage and B cell function reportedly correlated with neoantigen-specific CD4+ T cells.

This table comes from immunoSEQ multiplex PCR, and its TCRdb copy is limited to in-frame clones, with some not included. The data hold 15,000 or so clones, with approximately 62% observed a single time. In this sample, this clone turned up a few times. Its antigen is unidentified. V lost 6 bases to trimming and J lost 7 bases, with 13 bases between them. CDR3 length: 12 amino acids. Germline CDR1 is KGHSH and CDR2 is LQKENI. The sample taken for sequencing was cells from a culture (not recorded whether cultured in vitro). The receptor's source is a human donor with melanoma. V gene TRBV18 combines with J gene TRBJ2-7; D call uncertain. Here the CDR3 reads CASSLSLEEQYF. The CDR3 DNA sequence: TGTGCCAGCTCGCTCTCCCTTGAAGAGCAGTACTTC.